This entry describes one T cell receptor beta chain. Its antigen is not known. ViraFEST expansion of antigen-specific CD4+ T cells with viral peptide pools preceded sequencing. When around 10 days of culture had elapsed, CD4+ T cells were isolated. Subjects were given two BNT162b2 or mRNA-1273 vaccine doses. People in the vaccine group had not been infected with SARS-CoV-2 before, and their nucleocapsid antibodies were negative. The authors replaced half the medium with IL-2 medium on days 3 and 7. This entry is derived from a study of vaccination effects on CD4 cells after COVID-19. Study-level information: Samples gathered post-vaccine arrived a median of 72 days past the second dose. Study-wide points: Clones arising from infection and from vaccination showed marked clonal contraction late after vaccination.

The CDR3 has 14 residues. CDR1 is SGHRS and CDR2 is YFSETQ in the germline V gene. Trimming stripped 8 bases from V and 1 base from J, with 15 bases between. TCRdb's table, derived via immunoSEQ multiplex PCR, lists solely in-frame clones and lacks some. The sample carries 67,000 or so clones, 81% recorded once. The source of this sequence is a human donor who received a COVID-19 vaccine. Sequencing was performed on CD4+ T cells from PBMCs cultured with HCoV-229E spike peptides, taken after COVID-19 vaccination. The chain joins TRBV5-1 to TRBJ2-5, with D perhaps given as TRBD1 or TRBD2 (7 bases each). In nucleotides, the CDR3 is TGCGCCAGTCAGGGGGGGGCAGGCCAAGAGACCCAGTACTTC. Protein product: CASQGGAGQETQYF. Variable domain in full (rest from reference TRBV5-1 and TRBJ2-5): KAGVTQTPRYLIKTRGQQVTLSCSPISGHRSVSWYQQTPGQGLQFLFEYFSETQRNKGNFPGRFSGRQFSNSRSEMNVSTLELGDSALYLCASQGGAGQETQYFGPGTRLLVL.